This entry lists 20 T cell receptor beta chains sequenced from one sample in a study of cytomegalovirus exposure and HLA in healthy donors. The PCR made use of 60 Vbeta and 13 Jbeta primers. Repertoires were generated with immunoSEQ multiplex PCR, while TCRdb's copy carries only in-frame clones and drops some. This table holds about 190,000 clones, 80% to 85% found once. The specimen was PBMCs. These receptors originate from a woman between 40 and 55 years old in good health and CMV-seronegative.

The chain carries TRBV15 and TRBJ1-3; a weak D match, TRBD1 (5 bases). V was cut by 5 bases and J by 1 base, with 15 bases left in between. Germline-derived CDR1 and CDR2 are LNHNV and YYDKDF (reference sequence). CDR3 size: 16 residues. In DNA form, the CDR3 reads TGTGCCACCAGCGGCAGACAGCTACCTTCTGGAAACACCATATATTTT. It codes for CATSGRQLPSGNTIYF.

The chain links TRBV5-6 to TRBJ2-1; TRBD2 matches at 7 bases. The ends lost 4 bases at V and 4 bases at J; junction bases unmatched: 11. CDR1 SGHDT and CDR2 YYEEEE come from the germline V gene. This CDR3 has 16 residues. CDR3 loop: CASSGSSGLGYNEQFF. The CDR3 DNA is TGTGCCAGCAGCGGTTCTAGCGGACTTGGGTACAATGAGCAGTTCTTC.

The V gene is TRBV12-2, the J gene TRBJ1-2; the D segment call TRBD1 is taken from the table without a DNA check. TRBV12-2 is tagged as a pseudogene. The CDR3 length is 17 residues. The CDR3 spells CASRLEKGPRRGYGYTF. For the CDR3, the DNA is TGTGCAAGTCGCTTAGAGAAGGGGCCAAGACGAGGCTATGGCTACACCTTC.

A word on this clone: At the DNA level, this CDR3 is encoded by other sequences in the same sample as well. The CDR3 loop is CASSVAQNTEAFF. CDR3 bases: TGTGCCAGCAGCGTAGCACAGAACACTGAAGCTTTCTTT. The chain has TRBV9 and TRBJ1-1; D unresolved. Trimming removed 0 bases from V and 1 base from J, with 4 bases in between. CDR1 is SGDLS, CDR2 YYNGEE, per germline. The CDR3 has 13 amino acids.

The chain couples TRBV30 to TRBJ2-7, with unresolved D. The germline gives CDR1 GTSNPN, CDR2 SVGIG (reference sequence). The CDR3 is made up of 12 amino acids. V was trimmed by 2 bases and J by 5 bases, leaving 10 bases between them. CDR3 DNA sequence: TGTGCCTGGAGTACGGGTACCCACGAGCAGTACGTC. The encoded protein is CAWSTGTHEQYV.

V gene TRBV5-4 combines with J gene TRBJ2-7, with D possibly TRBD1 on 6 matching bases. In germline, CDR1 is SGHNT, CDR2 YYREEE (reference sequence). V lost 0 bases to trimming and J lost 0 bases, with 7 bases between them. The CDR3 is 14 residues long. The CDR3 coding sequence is TGTGCCAGCAGCTTGGACAGGGACTCCTACGAGCAGTACTTC. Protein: CASSLDRDSYEQYF.

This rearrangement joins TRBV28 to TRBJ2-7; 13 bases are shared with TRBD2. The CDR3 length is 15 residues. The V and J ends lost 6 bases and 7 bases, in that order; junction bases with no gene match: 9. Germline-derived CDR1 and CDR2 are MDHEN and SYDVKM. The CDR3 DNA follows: TGTGCCAGCAGCCAGGGACTAGCGGGAAATGGGGAGCAGTACGTC. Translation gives CASSQGLAGNGEQYV.

The DNA for the CDR3 is TGCGCCAGCAGCCAAGAGAGAACGATCTCGAATACGCAGTATTTT. As protein: CASSQERTISNTQYF. The chain combines TRBV4-1 with TRBJ2-3; D unclear. The V end lost 0 bases, the J end lost 7 bases, and 14 bases lay between the germline ends. The CDR3 sequence is 15 residues long. Germline loops: CDR1 MGHRA, CDR2 YSYEKL.

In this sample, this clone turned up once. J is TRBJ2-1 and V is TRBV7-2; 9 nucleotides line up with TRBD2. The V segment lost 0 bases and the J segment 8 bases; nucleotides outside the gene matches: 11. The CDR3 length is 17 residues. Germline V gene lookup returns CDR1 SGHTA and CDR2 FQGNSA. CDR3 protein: CASSLAPSLVAGDEQFF. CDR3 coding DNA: TGTGCCAGCAGCTTAGCCCCCTCTCTGGTAGCGGGAGATGAGCAGTTCTTC.

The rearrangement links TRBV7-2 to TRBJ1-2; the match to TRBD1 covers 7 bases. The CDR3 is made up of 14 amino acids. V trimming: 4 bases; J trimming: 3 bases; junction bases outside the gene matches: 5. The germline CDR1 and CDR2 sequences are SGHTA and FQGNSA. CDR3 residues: CASSSRQGYYGYTF. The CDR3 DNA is TGTGCCAGCAGCTCCCGACAGGGATACTATGGCTACACCTTC.

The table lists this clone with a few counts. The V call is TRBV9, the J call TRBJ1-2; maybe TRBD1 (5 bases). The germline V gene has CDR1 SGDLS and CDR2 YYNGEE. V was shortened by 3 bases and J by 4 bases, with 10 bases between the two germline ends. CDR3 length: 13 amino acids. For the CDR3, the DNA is TGTGCCAGCAGCGCACCGGGACTCTATGGCTACACCTTC. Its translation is CASSAPGLYGYTF.

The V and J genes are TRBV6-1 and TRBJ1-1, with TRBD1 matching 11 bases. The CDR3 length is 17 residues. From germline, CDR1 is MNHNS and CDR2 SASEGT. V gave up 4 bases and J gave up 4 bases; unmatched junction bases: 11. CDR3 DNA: TGTGCCAGCAGTGCGCAAGTCCTCGGGACAGGGGGCACTGAAGCTTTCTTT. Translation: CASSAQVLGTGGTEAFF.

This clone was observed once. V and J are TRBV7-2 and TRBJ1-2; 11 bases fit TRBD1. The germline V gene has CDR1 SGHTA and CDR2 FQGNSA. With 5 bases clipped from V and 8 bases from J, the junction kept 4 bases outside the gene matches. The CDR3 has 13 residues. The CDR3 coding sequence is TGTGCCAGCAGCCCGGACAGGGGGCGGGGCTACACCTTC. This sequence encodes CASSPDRGRGYTF.

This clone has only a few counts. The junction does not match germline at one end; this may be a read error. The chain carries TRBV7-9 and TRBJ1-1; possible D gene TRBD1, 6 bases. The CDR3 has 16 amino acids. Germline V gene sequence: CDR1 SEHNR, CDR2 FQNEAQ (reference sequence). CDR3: CSSSSLGGFENTEAFF. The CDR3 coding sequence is TGTTCCAGCAGCTCCCTAGGGGGTTTTGAGAACACTGAAGCTTTCTTT.

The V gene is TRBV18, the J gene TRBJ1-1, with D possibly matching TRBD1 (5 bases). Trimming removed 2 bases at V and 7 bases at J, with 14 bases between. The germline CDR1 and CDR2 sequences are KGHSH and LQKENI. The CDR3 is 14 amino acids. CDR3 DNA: TGTGCCAGCTCACCAACTCCGCAGGGATTTGAAGCTTTCTTT. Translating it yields CASSPTPQGFEAFF.

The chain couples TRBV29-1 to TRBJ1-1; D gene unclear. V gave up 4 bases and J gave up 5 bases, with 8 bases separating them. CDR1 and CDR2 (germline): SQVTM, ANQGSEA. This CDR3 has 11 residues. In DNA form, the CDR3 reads TGCAGCGTTGTTCCCGGGACTGAAGCTTTCTTT. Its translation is CSVVPGTEAFF.

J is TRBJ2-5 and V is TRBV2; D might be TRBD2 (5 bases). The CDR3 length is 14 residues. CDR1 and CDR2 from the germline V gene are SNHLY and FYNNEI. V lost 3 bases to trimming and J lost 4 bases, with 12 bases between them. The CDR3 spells CASSDRRALETQYF. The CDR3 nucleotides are TGTGCCAGCAGTGATCGGCGGGCTCTAGAGACCCAGTACTTC.

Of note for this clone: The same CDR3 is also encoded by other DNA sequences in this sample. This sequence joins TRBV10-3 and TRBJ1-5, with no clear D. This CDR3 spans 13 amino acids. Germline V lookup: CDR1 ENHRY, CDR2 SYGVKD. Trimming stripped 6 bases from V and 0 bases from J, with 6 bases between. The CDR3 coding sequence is TGTGCCATCAGAGGAGATAGCAATCAGCCCCAGCATTTT. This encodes CAIRGDSNQPQHF.

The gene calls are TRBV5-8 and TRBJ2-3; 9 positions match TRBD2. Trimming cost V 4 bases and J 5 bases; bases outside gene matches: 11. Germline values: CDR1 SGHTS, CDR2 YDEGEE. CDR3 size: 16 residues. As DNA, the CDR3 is TGTGCCAGCAGCAAGGCGGTAGCGGGAGTTAAAGATACGCAGTATTTT. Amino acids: CASSKAVAGVKDTQYF. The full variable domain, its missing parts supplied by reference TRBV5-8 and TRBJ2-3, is EAGVTQSPTHLIKTRGQQATLRCSPISGHTSVYWYQQALGLGLQFLLWYDEGEERNRGNFPPRFSGRQFPNYSSELNVNALELEDSALYLCASSKAVAGVKDTQYFGPGTRLTVL.

CDR3 nucleotides: TGTGCCAGCAGTGCCCGCGGGGGGTCGACTGGAAACACCATATATTTT. This encodes CASSARGGSTGNTIYF. This rearrangement joins TRBV2 to TRBJ1-3, with a tentative D call TRBD1 (5 bases). V lost 4 bases and J lost 2, with 15 bases in between. This CDR3 contains 16 residues. In germline, CDR1 is SNHLY, CDR2 FYNNEI.